These 30 T cell receptor beta chains share one sample of origin, sequenced in a study of cytomegalovirus exposure and HLA in healthy donors (dated by TCRdb to about 2017). The library was built by means of the immunoSEQ multiplex PCR assay. The clones in this table, taken by TCRdb from immuneACCESS, are in-frame only. Not every clone is retained; where verified, under half of the shortfall comes from an unresolved V gene, and the cause of the rest is unknown. Recorded for this sample are about 160,000 clones; 80% to 90% of them occurred a single time. Under 7% of the sample is in the top ten clones. Sequencing input: PBMCs. The receptors shown here come from a woman in her twenties or thirties in good health and CMV-seronegative.

The rearrangement joins TRBV11-2 to TRBJ2-5; D is uncertain. With 1 base removed from V and 3 bases from J, the gap between germline ends came to 9 bases. The CDR3 loop spans 14 amino acids. The V gene's germline CDR1 is SGHAT and CDR2 FQNNGV. In DNA form, the CDR3 reads TGTGCCAGCAGCTTAGTCGGAAGGGAAGAGACCCAGTACTTC. This encodes CASSLVGREETQYF.

V usage is TRBV2 and J usage is TRBJ1-6, with 9 bases matching TRBD1. Germline-derived CDR1 and CDR2 are SNHLY and FYNNEI. The CDR3 has 15 residues. V trimming: 0 bases; J trimming: 10 bases; junction bases outside the gene matches: 4. The CDR3 sequence: CASSEADRGGSPLHF. For the CDR3, the DNA is TGTGCCAGCAGTGAAGCGGACAGGGGTGGGTCACCCCTCCACTTT.

Note on this clone: This specimen includes other DNA sequences encoding the same CDR3. The chain recombines TRBV5-4 with TRBJ2-7; D is perhaps TRBD2 (6 bases). In germline, CDR1 is SGHNT, CDR2 YYREEE (reference sequence). The CDR3 consists of 15 residues. V lost 2 bases and J lost 0, with 12 bases in between. Here the CDR3 reads CASSLGTLSSYEQYF. The CDR3 region has the DNA TGTGCCAGCAGCTTAGGGACTCTGAGCTCCTACGAGCAGTACTTC.

The chain has TRBV10-3 and TRBJ1-2; D is undetermined. CDR3 size: 12 residues. The V gene lost 3 bases and the J gene lost 6 bases, with 8 bases spanning the gap. In germline, CDR1 is ENHRY, CDR2 SYGVKD. The CDR3 bases are TGTGCCATCAGTGACCCTCGGGATGGCTACACCTTC. Translation gives CAISDPRDGYTF.

This chain joins TRBV9 and TRBJ2-1; 12 bases line up with TRBD2. The germline gives CDR1 SGDLS, CDR2 YYNGEE. With V trimmed by 4 bases and J by 7 bases, 12 bases remained unmatched. CDR3 size: 17 residues. The CDR3 DNA is TGTGCCAGCAGCCCCGGACTAGCGGGGATGGGGTTTAATGAGCAGTTCTTC. Amino acid sequence: CASSPGLAGMGFNEQFF.

V is TRBV19 and J is TRBJ1-1, with D unclear. Per germline, CDR1 LNHDA and CDR2 SQIVND (reference sequence). The CDR3 is made up of 12 amino acids. Trimming cost V 7 bases and J 4 bases, with 10 bases left between them. CDR3 coding DNA: TGTGCCAGTAAAGCGGGTGGCACTGAAGCTTTCTTT. Translation gives CASKAGGTEAFF.

V is TRBV27 and J is TRBJ1-1; 9 nucleotides match TRBD1. The CDR3 contains 17 residues. The junction had 14 bases not matched to a gene; V was cut back by 4 bases and J by 5 bases. Germline-derived CDR1 and CDR2 are MNHEY and SMNVEV (reference sequence). DNA of the CDR3: TGTGCCAGCAGTTCCCTCTTACCCCGGGACAGGGTGACTGAAGCTTTCTTT. This translates into CASSSLLPRDRVTEAFF.

The chain carries TRBV4-1 and TRBJ1-5; D not certain. V was pared by 0 bases and J by 4 bases, with 4 bases between. Germline CDR1 and CDR2: MGHRA and YSYEKL. The CDR3 covers 13 residues. The CDR3 sequence is CASSQDGNQPQHF. In DNA, the CDR3 is TGCGCCAGCAGCCAAGATGGGAATCAGCCCCAGCATTTT.

This chain joins TRBV18 and TRBJ2-5; possible D gene TRBD1, 5 bases. V gave up 3 bases and J gave up 2 bases, with 13 bases separating them. The CDR3 loop spans 15 amino acids. CDR1 is KGHSH and CDR2 is LQKENI in the germline V gene. The CDR3 bases are TGTGCCAGCTCACCTGTGTCAGGGAATCAAGAGACCCAGTACTTC. Its translation is CASSPVSGNQETQYF.

This clone appeared a few times. The V call is TRBV10-1, the J call TRBJ2-2, with D perhaps TRBD2 (5 bases). The CDR3 runs to 14 residues. Looked up from germline, CDR1 is WNHNN and CDR2 is SYGVQD (reference sequence). Trimming took off 0 bases at V and 4 bases at J, with 6 bases between the two ends. CDR3 DNA sequence: TGCGCCAGCAGTGAGTCTAGCGCCACCGGGGAGCTGTTTTTT. It encodes CASSESSATGELFF.

V gene TRBV4-1 combines with J gene TRBJ1-1, with D unresolved. The germline V gene has CDR1 MGHRA and CDR2 YSYEKL. The CDR3 length is 13 residues. The ends were cut back, 2 bases at V and 7 bases at J, with 11 bases in the middle. The CDR3 sequence: CASSQRTTDEAFF. In DNA form, the CDR3 reads TGCGCCAGCAGCCAACGGACCACTGATGAAGCTTTCTTT.

The chain links TRBV15 to TRBJ1-1; D gene uncertain. The CDR3 length is 12 residues. Germline CDR1 and CDR2: LNHNV and YYDKDF (reference sequence). V was pared by 5 bases and J by 5 bases, with 9 bases between. The CDR3 DNA reads TGTGCCACCAGCTCCGGGTTGACTGAAGCTTTCTTT. It specifies CATSSGLTEAFF. Filled out from reference TRBV15 and TRBJ1-1, the complete variable domain reads DAMVIQNPRYQVTQFGKPVTLSCSQTLNHNVMYWYQQKSSQAPKLLFHYYDKDFNNEADTPDNFQSRRPNTSFCFLDIRSPGLGDTAMYLCATSSGLTEAFFGQGTRLTVV.

This clone has only a few counts. The chain links TRBV7-6 to TRBJ2-1, with 7 bases identical to TRBD1. The length of the CDR3 is 18 residues. Trimming cost V 1 base and J 2 bases; bases outside gene matches: 11. In germline, CDR1 is SGHVS, CDR2 FNYEAQ. CDR3 in DNA: TGTGCCAGCAGCTTAGAGCCCCCGACAGGGCGCACCTACAATGAGCAGTTCTTC. Translated: CASSLEPPTGRTYNEQFF.

The rearrangement links TRBV7-2 to TRBJ2-3, with a tentative D call TRBD2 (6 bases). Germline-derived CDR1 and CDR2 are SGHTA and FQGNSA. With 3 bases removed from V and 0 bases from J, the gap between germline ends came to 7 bases. The CDR3 extends over 14 amino acids. CDR3 DNA sequence: TGTGCCAGCAGCTTTCGGGGGAGCACAGATACGCAGTATTTT. Encoded protein: CASSFRGSTDTQYF.

This clone has only a few counts. V gene TRBV2 combines with J gene TRBJ1-2; D not certain. In germline, CDR1 is SNHLY, CDR2 FYNNEI. The CDR3 is 12 amino acids. V was clipped by 3 bases and J by 3 bases, with 5 bases between them. The CDR3, as DNA: TGTGCCAGCAGTGACCGCTACTATGGCTACACCTTC. Its protein product is CASSDRYYGYTF.

The chain is built from TRBV4-3 and TRBJ2-3; D perhaps matches TRBD1 (7 bases). V was pared by 2 bases and J by 6 bases, with 15 bases between. The CDR3 runs 15 residues. Germline CDR1 and CDR2: LGHNA and YSLEER. The CDR3 sequence is CASSQRQGGWDTQYF. The CDR3 coding sequence is TGCGCCAGCAGCCAAAGACAGGGAGGTTGGGATACGCAGTATTTT.

This clone came up many times. J is TRBJ1-4 and V is TRBV6-1; D unresolved. The CDR3 consists of 16 residues. Germline CDR1 is MNHNS and CDR2 is SASEGT. V was shortened by 2 bases and J by 7 bases, with 17 bases between the two germline ends. CDR3 bases: TGTGCCAGCAGTGAAAGCGGGTCAGGAGGTTTTGAAAAACTGTTTTTT. Encoded protein: CASSESGSGGFEKLFF.

The chain joins TRBV7-2 to TRBJ2-7; D is ambiguous. This CDR3 contains 15 residues. Germline CDR1 is SGHTA and CDR2 is FQGNSA. V was cut by 7 bases and J by 3 bases, with 19 bases left in between. CDR3 DNA: TGTGCCAGCATCGGCATCACCGGAAGCGACTACGAGCAGTACTTC. Its protein product is CASIGITGSDYEQYF.

The chain links TRBV27 to TRBJ2-7, with a weak D call TRBD2 (5 bases). Germline values: CDR1 MNHEY, CDR2 SMNVEV (reference sequence). The V end lost 5 bases, the J end lost 2 bases, and 10 bases lay between the germline ends. The CDR3 spans 13 residues. In nucleotides, the CDR3 is TGTGCCAGCAGTAAGGGAGAAACCTACGAGCAGTACTTC. It codes for CASSKGETYEQYF.

The chain recombines TRBV6-1 with TRBJ2-3; 12 positions agree with TRBD2. V dropped 7 bases and J dropped 6; count of bases not matched to a gene: 5. Germline lookup yields CDR1 MNHNS and CDR2 SASEGT. The CDR3 consists of 14 residues. CDR3 in DNA: TGTGCCAGCACACTAGCGGGGGGCCCGGATACGCAGTATTTT. Encoded protein: CASTLAGGPDTQYF.

The genes are TRBV18 and TRBJ2-1, with 9 positions matching TRBD2. The CDR3 has 17 amino acids. Germline CDR1 KGHSH, CDR2 LQKENI. J was trimmed by 4 bases and V by 2 bases; bases with no gene match: 9. The CDR3 loop reads CASSPSLAGFTYNEQFF. The CDR3 nucleotides read TGTGCCAGCTCACCATCTCTAGCGGGATTTACGTACAATGAGCAGTTCTTC.

The rearrangement joins TRBV9 to TRBJ2-7; 10 positions agree with TRBD2. V shed 0 bases and J 5 bases; nucleotides not matched to a gene: 5. The CDR3 is 15 residues long. Germline V gene lookup returns CDR1 SGDLS and CDR2 YYNGEE. The CDR3 region has the DNA TGTGCCAGCAGCGTAGGAGGGACTAGCGTCGACGAGCAGTACTTC. It encodes CASSVGGTSVDEQYF.

The chain has TRBV7-2 and TRBJ2-6, with TRBD1 matching over 7 bases. V lost 5 bases to trimming and J lost 0 bases; unmatched junction nucleotides: 10. This CDR3 region has 18 residues. CDR1 SGHTA and CDR2 FQGNSA come from the germline V gene. DNA of the CDR3: TGTGCCAGCAGCACCCGACAGGGAATCCTCTCTGGGGCCAACGTCCTGACTTTC. Amino acid sequence: CASSTRQGILSGANVLTF.

The V and J genes are TRBV2 and TRBJ1-5, with D maybe TRBD1 (6 bases). CDR3 length: 13 amino acids. V lost 7 bases and J lost 0, with 7 bases in between. Germline V CDR1 and CDR2: SNHLY, FYNNEI. CDR3 sequence: CASKGGSNQPQHF. In DNA, the CDR3 is TGTGCCAGCAAGGGGGGTAGCAATCAGCCCCAGCATTTT.

The rearrangement links TRBV6-6 to TRBJ2-7; TRBD2 aligns across 8 bases. The CDR3 is made up of 16 amino acids. Per the germline V gene, CDR1 is MNHNY and CDR2 is SVGAGI (reference sequence). V dropped 3 bases and J dropped 2; count of bases not matched to a gene: 9. CDR3 sequence (DNA): TGTGCCAGCAGTTATCCCACCGGGAGGGGCGCCTACGAGCAGTACTTC. Amino acids: CASSYPTGRGAYEQYF.

CDR3 loop: CASSQDNEQFF. The CDR3 coding sequence is TGTGCCAGCAGCCAGGACAATGAGCAGTTCTTC. V and J are TRBV7-9 and TRBJ2-1; D unresolved. This CDR3 comprises 11 residues. The V end lost 5 bases, the J end lost 5 bases, and 4 bases lay between the germline ends. CDR1 SEHNR and CDR2 FQNEAQ come from the germline V gene (reference sequence).

The V gene is TRBV27, the J gene TRBJ2-1, with 12 nucleotides matching TRBD2. CDR1 is MNHEY and CDR2 is SMNVEV in the germline V gene (reference sequence). J was trimmed by 10 bases and V by 5 bases; bases with no gene match: 9. CDR3 size: 15 residues. The CDR3: CASSRLAGAWDEQFF. CDR3 in DNA: TGTGCCAGCAGTCGACTAGCGGGAGCATGGGACGAGCAGTTCTTC.

Only a few counts were recorded for this clone. The chain combines TRBV19 with TRBJ2-1, with D tentatively TRBD2 (6 bases). The CDR3 spans 12 residues. With 6 bases removed from V and 8 bases from J, the gap between germline ends came to 11 bases. The V gene's germline CDR1 is LNHDA and CDR2 SQIVND (reference sequence). The CDR3 spells CASSGSFHEQFF. CDR3 DNA: TGTGCCAGTAGCGGGAGTTTTCATGAGCAGTTCTTC.

The chain uses TRBV18 and TRBJ1-1; TRBD1 agrees at 8 bases. This CDR3 comprises 15 residues. J lost 2 bases, V lost 2 bases, and 4 bases had no gene match. Germline CDR1 reads KGHSH; CDR2 reads LQKENI. The CDR3 nucleotides read TGTGCCAGCTCACCAGGGGACAGGACTAACACTGAAGCTTTCTTT. Translation: CASSPGDRTNTEAFF.

This chain uses TRBV5-6 with TRBJ1-1; D is unclear. Germline CDR1 SGHDT, CDR2 YYEEEE. Trimming took 4 bases from V and 0 from J, leaving 4 bases between them. The CDR3 contains 12 residues. The CDR3 is CASSHLNTEAFF. CDR3 DNA sequence: TGTGCCAGCAGCCATCTGAACACTGAAGCTTTCTTT.